This T cell receptor (beta chain) was profiled in a study of shared clonotypes between healthy human individuals. Study results and caveats: Against clonotypes common to all four donors, non-shared ones had lower generation probabilities.

Each PCR replicate from the sorted subsets contained 200 to 250 ng DNA, which is 25,000 to 30,000 T cell genomes. TCRdb's copy holds only in-frame clones and misses some; the assay was immunoSEQ multiplex PCR. The top ten hold 1% to 1.5% of the sample, which has 1.4 million to 1.5 million clones, approximately 97% seen once. In the CD4+ fraction, cells were divided into CD45RA+ naive and CD45RA-negative memory subsets. For this clone: Antigen: not known.

The CDR3 extends over 16 amino acids. V shed 3 bases and J shed 0 bases, with 12 bases lying between them. CDR1 is KGHSH and CDR2 is LQKENI in the germline V gene. This receptor was identified in a man aged 25-45 years in good health. V and J are TRBV18 and TRBJ2-1; no firm D call. The sample taken for sequencing was naive CD4+ T cells sorted from blood. Subset of the sample: CD45RA+ positively selected. The CDR3 loop reads CASSPISVSSYNEQFF. As DNA, the CDR3 is TGTGCCAGCTCACCTATCTCGGTGAGCTCCTACAATGAGCAGTTCTTC.